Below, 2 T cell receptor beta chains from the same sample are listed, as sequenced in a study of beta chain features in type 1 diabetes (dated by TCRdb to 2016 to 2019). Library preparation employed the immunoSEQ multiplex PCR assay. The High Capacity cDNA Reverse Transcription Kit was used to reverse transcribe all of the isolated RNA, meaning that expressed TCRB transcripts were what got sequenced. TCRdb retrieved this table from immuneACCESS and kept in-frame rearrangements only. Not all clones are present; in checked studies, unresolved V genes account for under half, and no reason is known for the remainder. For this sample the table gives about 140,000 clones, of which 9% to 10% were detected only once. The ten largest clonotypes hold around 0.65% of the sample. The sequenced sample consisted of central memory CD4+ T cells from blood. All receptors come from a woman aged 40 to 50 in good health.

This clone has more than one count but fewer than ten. The CDR3 loop reads CASTSTGVETQYF. The CDR3 DNA reads TGTGCCAGCACCAGCACTGGAGTGGAGACCCAGTACTTC. This chain connects TRBV7-7 to TRBJ2-5; D gene ambiguous. Germline V gives CDR1 SSHAT, CDR2 FNYEAQ (reference sequence). The CDR3 is 13 amino acids. V was shortened by 7 bases and J by 5 bases, with 14 bases between the two germline ends.

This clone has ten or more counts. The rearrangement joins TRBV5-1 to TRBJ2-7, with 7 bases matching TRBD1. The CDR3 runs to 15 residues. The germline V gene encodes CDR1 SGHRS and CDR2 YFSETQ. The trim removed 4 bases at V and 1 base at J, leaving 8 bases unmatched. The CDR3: CASSPQGNPSYEQYF. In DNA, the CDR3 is TGCGCCAGCAGCCCACAGGGGAATCCTTCCTACGAGCAGTACTTC.